This T cell receptor beta chain comes out of a study of T-cell memory formation after mild COVID-19. Study-wide points: From day 15 to 85, contracting clones were balanced between CD4 and CD8, whereas later expanders leaned toward CD4+.

As regards this clonotype: Its antigen remains unidentified.

CDR1 and CDR2 (germline): DFQATT, SNEGSKA (reference sequence). J was trimmed by 2 bases and V by 6 bases; bases with no gene match: 9. The CDR3 has 15 amino acids. TCRdb redid the calling of the 5' RACE reads with MiXCR, one entry per CDR3 protein. The repertoire includes roughly 160,000 distinct CDR3 sequences, around a tenth of them detected once, and approximately 3.8% sits in the top ten. The rearrangement joins TRBV20-1 to TRBJ2-3, with 9 bases lining up with TRBD1. The sample consisted of PBMCs or a T cell subset sorted from them (not recorded which). This TCR was sampled from a young man who had mild COVID-19 (a few samples of this study predate the infection). Cell type and time point are not known. CDR3 in amino acids: CSATPGQGNTDTQYF. DNA for the CDR3: TGCAGTGCCACCCCGGGACAGGGCAACACAGATACGCAGTATTTT.